The present T cell receptor (beta chain) was sequenced within a study of T cell changes during pregnancy in multiple sclerosis. The V end lost 6 bases, the J end lost 7 bases, and 22 bases lay between the germline ends. The CDR3 is 15 residues long. Per the germline V gene, CDR1 is MDHEN and CDR2 is SYDVKM. TCRdb's copy holds only in-frame clones and misses some; the assay was immunoSEQ multiplex PCR. The table lists 58,000 or so clones, approximately 91% of them singletons. The chain uses TRBV28 and TRBJ2-7, with D maybe TRBD1 (6 bases). Here the sequenced sample was peripheral blood, taken after pregnancy. This sequence originates from a female donor with multiple sclerosis, enrolled in a pregnancy study. The CDR3, as DNA: TGTGCCAGCAGCTCCGACAGGCCTCCATTTATTGAGCAGTACTTC. This codes for CASSSDRPPFIEQYF.